A selection of T cell receptor beta chains follows, all from one sample in a study of Ad26.COV2.S vaccination and SARS-CoV-2 variants. Repertoires were generated with immunoSEQ multiplex PCR, while TCRdb's copy carries only in-frame clones and drops some. The data show around 370,000 clones, with roughly 81% seen just once and 2.5% to 3.5% held by the top ten. This sample comprised peripheral blood, obtained in a trial of Ad26.COV2.S vaccine versus placebo. All receptors derive from a person between 18 and 65 years old who received the Ad26.COV2.S COVID-19 vaccine or a placebo. Both conserved end residues are part of each CDR3. A row's size may be missing; if present it is once, few, many or a size class.

length,size,V,CDR3
15,.,TRBV19,CASSTQTGNTGELFF
16,once,TRBV4-1,CASSRGLEANGNTIYF
15,.,TRBV6-1,CASSERGMANYGYTF
16,few,TRBV14,CASSQDRVGVGEKLFF
15,.,TRBV24-1,CATSGADRGSYGYTF
17,.,TRBV4-3,CASSQEGPWVSGNTIYF
13,.,TRBV7-7,CASSFERDSEQFF
18,.,TRBV28,CASRPSGPVGTEGYEQYF
14,once,TRBV11-3,CASSPSINTETQYF
15,.,TRBV4-1,CASSLRTGYDYGYTF
13,.,TRBV7-2,CASSFAPTAEAFF
16,.,TRBV5-4,CASSPSGRTRTDTQYF
14,.,TRBV2,CASITDRGKSPLHF
14,.,TRBV5-1,CASSLEGTSGEQYF
19,.,TRBV27,CASSPTPGTYLYSNQPQHF
16,.,TRBV18,CASSLKGQSNTGELFF
14,.,TRBV5-5,CASSLLGSRETQYF
18,once,TRBV2,CASSEIRTGVPSGNTIYF
11,.,TRBV2,CASRYQETQYF
14,.,TRBV19,CASSIWGGGQPQHF
16,once,TRBV11-2,CASSHKPNQYQETQYF
12,.,TRBV2,CASSKQNNEQFF
14,.,TRBV27,CASSSSGLVNEQYF
14,.,TRBV10-3,CAISELAGNQPQHF
16,.,TRBV11-3,CASSLGTSGGYNEQFF
12,few,TRBV20-1,CSASAREETQYF
13,.,TRBV12-3/TRBV12-4,CASSFTAYNEQFF
13,.,TRBV3-1/TRBV3-2,CASSQAENEKLFF
13,once,TRBV5-4,CASSRGQNTEAFF
12,.,TRBV10-1,CASSELGGEQYF
18,.,TRBV5-1,CASSGVFRGISGANVLTF
14,.,TRBV11-2,CASSFTDGRNEQFF